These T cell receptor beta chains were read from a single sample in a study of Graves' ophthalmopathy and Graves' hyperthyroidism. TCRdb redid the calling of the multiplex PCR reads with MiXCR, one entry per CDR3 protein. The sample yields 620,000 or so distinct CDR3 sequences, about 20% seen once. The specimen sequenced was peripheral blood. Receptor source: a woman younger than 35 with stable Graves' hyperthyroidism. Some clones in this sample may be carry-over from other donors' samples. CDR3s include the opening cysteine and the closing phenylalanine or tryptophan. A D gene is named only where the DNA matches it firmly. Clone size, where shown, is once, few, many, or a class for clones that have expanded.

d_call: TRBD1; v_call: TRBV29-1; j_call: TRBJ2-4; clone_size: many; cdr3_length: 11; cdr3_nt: TGCAGCGTACAGGGGGCAAACATTCAGTACTTC; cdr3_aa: CSVQGANIQYF
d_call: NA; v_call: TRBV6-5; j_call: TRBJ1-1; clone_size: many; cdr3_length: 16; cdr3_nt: TGTGCCAGCAGTTCCTCTCATGGGGCAGCTTACACTGAAGCTTTCTTT; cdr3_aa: CASSSSHGAAYTEAFF
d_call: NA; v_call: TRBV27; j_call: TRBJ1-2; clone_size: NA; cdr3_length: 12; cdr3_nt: TGTGCCAGCAGTGACACTCCCTATGGCTACACCTTC; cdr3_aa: CASSDTPYGYTF
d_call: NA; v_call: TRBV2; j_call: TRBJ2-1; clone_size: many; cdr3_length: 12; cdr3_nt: TGTGCCAGCAAAGGTTCCTACAATGAGCAGTTCTTC; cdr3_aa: CASKGSYNEQFF
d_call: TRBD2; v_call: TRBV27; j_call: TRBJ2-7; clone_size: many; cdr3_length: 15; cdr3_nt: TGTGCCAGCAGTTTGTCTACTAGCGGGACCTACGAGCAGTACTTC; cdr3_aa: CASSLSTSGTYEQYF
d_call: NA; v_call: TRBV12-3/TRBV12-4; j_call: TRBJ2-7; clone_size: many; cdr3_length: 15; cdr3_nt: TGTGCCAGCAGTCCAAAAAGCAGGGGGGCCTACGAGCAGTACTTC; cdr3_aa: CASSPKSRGAYEQYF
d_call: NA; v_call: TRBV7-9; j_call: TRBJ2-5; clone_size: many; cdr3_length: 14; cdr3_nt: TGTGCCAGCAGCTTTGTAGGACGAGAAGAGACCCAGTACTTC; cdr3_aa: CASSFVGREETQYF
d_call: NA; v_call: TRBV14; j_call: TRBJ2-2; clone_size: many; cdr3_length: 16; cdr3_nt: TGTGCCAGCAGCCTGATGTTGGCCGAAAACACCGGGGAGCTGTTTTTT; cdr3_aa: CASSLMLAENTGELFF
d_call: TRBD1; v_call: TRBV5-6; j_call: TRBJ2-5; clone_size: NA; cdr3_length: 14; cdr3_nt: TGTGCCAGCAGATACCGACAGGGGGCAGAGACCCAGTACTTC; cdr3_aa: CASRYRQGAETQYF
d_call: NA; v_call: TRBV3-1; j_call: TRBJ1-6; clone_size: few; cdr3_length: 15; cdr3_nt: TGTGCCAGCAGACTACGGGGTGAGGGTAATTCACCCCTCCACTTT; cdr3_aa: CASRLRGEGNSPLHF
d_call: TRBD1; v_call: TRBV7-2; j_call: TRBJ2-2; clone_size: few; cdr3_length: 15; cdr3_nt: TGTGCCAGCAGCTTAGCGACAGGGGGGCCCGGGGAGCTGTTTTTT; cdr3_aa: CASSLATGGPGELFF
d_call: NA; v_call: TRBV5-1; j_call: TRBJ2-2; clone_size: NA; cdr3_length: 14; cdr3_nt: TGCGCCAGCGGAGCAGGCCCCGACGCCGGGGAGCTGTTTTTT; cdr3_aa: CASGAGPDAGELFF
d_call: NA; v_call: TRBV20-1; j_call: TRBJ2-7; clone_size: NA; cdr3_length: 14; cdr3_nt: TGCAGTGCTAGAGAAGCCGGGGGTGCCTACGAGCAGTACTTC; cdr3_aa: CSAREAGGAYEQYF
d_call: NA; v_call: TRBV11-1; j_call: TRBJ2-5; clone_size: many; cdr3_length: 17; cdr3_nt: TGTGCCAGCAGCCCGGGGGGAGGGGGAGGTCGTCAAGAGACCCAGTACTTC; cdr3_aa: CASSPGGGGGRQETQYF
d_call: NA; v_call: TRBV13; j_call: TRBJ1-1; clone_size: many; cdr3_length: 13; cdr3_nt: TGTGCCAGCAGCTTTGGTCCCAAGCCTGAAGCTTTCTTT; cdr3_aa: CASSFGPKPEAFF
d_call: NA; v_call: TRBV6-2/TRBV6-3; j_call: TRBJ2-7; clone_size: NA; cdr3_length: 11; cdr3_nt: TGTGCCAGCAGTTACGAAGCGTATAGTCACTTC; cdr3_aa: CASSYEAYSHF